The next 25 T cell receptor beta chains were all read from a single sample in a study of blood T cells in healthy people across ages (dated by TCRdb to between 2015 and 2017). Libraries came from 5' RACE. Data came from an Illumina HiSeq 2500. A second PCR of roughly 6 to 11 cycles was run with a J-beta primer mix and a sample-barcoded 5' primer. The public sequencing data were trimmed at Q25 with fastp and processed into clonotypes with MiXCR by TCRdb, which kept only in-frame beta chains. All rows with the same CDR3 protein become a single entry with the most common DNA and genes. The sample includes about 1.4 million distinct CDR3 sequences, with approximately 59% observed a single time. The ten largest clones capture more than 6% of the sample. Sequenced input: blood. These receptors all come from a man aged 18-30 years in good health.

The rearrangement links TRBV4-3 to TRBJ2-1; 10 bases are shared with TRBD2. After removal of 1 base from V and 5 bases from J, the junction contained 8 bases not matched to a gene. Germline CDR1 and CDR2: LGHNA and YSLEER. There are 17 residues in the CDR3. The CDR3 protein is CASSQVVGLAANNEQFF. CDR3 DNA: TGCGCCAGCAGCCAAGTGGTCGGACTAGCGGCCAACAATGAGCAGTTCTTC.

The CDR3 protein is CASTSNAYEQYF. CDR3 coding DNA: TGTGCCAGCACCTCTAACGCCTACGAGCAGTACTTC. V usage is TRBV11-2 and J usage is TRBJ2-7; D is undetermined. Germline CDR1 reads SGHAT; CDR2 reads FQNNGV. Trimming left V 7 bases short and J 2 bases short, with 9 bases between. The CDR3 sequence is 12 residues long.

This clonotype was counted between two and nine times. This chain connects TRBV20-1 to TRBJ2-4; D is ambiguous. This CDR3 comprises 14 residues. Germline assignment: CDR1 DFQATT and CDR2 SNEGSKA (reference sequence). The V gene lost 6 bases and the J gene lost 4 bases, with 16 bases spanning the gap. The CDR3, as DNA: TGCAGTGCGGCAGGTCCCCCCCTGAAAAACATTCAGTACTTC. This encodes CSAAGPPLKNIQYF.

This chain connects TRBV4-3 to TRBJ1-6, with 7 positions matching TRBD1. CDR1 is LGHNA, CDR2 YSLEER, per germline. V was pared by 0 bases and J by 8 bases, with 4 bases of the junction left unmatched. The CDR3 is 15 amino acids. CDR3 sequence (DNA): TGCGCCAGCAGCCAAGATGGGGACAGAGATTCACCCCTCCACTTT. It translates to CASSQDGDRDSPLHF.

The table lists this clonotype with a few counts. V is TRBV6-1 and J is TRBJ2-3; D is unclear. CDR3 size: 12 residues. V dropped 2 bases and J dropped 6 bases, with 6 bases sitting between them. Germline V gene sequence: CDR1 MNHNS, CDR2 SASEGT. The CDR3 here is CASSENLDTQYF. The CDR3 DNA reads TGTGCCAGCAGTGAAAACTTGGATACGCAGTATTTT.

The CDR3 sequence: CASSTDRLSQETQYF. The DNA of the CDR3 is TGTGCCAGCAGTACCGACAGACTAAGTCAAGAGACCCAGTACTTC. J is TRBJ2-5 and V is TRBV2; perhaps D is TRBD1 or TRBD2 (5 bases each). This CDR3 region has 15 residues. The V end was cut by 5 bases, the J end by 2 bases, with 15 bases between. Germline CDR1 is SNHLY and CDR2 is FYNNEI.

The chain carries TRBV20-1 and TRBJ2-1, with D possibly being TRBD1 or TRBD2 (5 bases each). The V end was cut by 3 bases, the J end by 0 bases, with 18 bases between. Germline CDR1 reads DFQATT; CDR2 reads SNEGSKA (reference sequence). The CDR3 length is 17 residues. This CDR3 reads CSASRNLGGFSYNEQFF. CDR3 DNA sequence: TGCAGTGCTAGTCGCAACCTTGGGGGTTTCTCCTACAATGAGCAGTTCTTC.

The V call is TRBV7-9, the J call TRBJ2-5, with unresolved D. V lost 5 bases, J lost 1 base, and 14 bases lay in between. This CDR3 spans 15 amino acids. Per germline, CDR1 SEHNR and CDR2 FQNEAQ (reference sequence). The CDR3 bases are TGTGCCAGCAGCGTTTCGGGCAGACCCCAAGAGACCCAGTACTTC. Translation gives CASSVSGRPQETQYF.

J is TRBJ2-3 and V is TRBV12-3 or TRBV12-4, with 13 bases that match TRBD2. V lost 10 bases, J lost 3 bases, and 4 bases stayed unmatched. CDR3 length: 14 residues. CDR3 protein: CATRLAGGTDTQYF. In nucleotides, the CDR3 is TGTGCCACTCGACTAGCGGGAGGTACAGATACGCAGTATTTT.

This chain links TRBV5-1 with TRBJ2-1, with 7 positions matching TRBD2. The germline V gene has CDR1 SGHRS and CDR2 YFSETQ. The CDR3 contains 14 residues. V lost 0 bases, J lost 6 bases, and 3 bases stayed unmatched. The chain's CDR3 is CASSLGTSTNEQFF. The CDR3 DNA sequence: TGCGCCAGCAGCTTGGGGACTAGTACCAATGAGCAGTTCTTC.

This chain connects TRBV6-5 to TRBJ1-2; possible D gene TRBD1, 5 bases. The V and J ends lost 6 bases and 4 bases respectively, with 18 bases between them. The CDR3 totals 15 residues. The germline V gene encodes CDR1 MNHEY and CDR2 SVGAGI. DNA for the CDR3: TGTGCCAGCAGCCCTACATCCCAACAGGTCTATGGCTACACCTTC. This gives the protein CASSPTSQQVYGYTF.

The J gene is TRBJ2-7, the V gene TRBV7-2; tentatively, D is TRBD1 (5 bases). Trimming pared 5 bases from V and 3 bases from J, leaving 11 bases between. In germline, CDR1 is SGHTA, CDR2 FQGNSA. The CDR3 consists of 13 residues. The CDR3 is CASSLGAYYEQYF. For the CDR3, the DNA is TGTGCCAGCAGCCTAGGGGCCTACTACGAGCAGTACTTC.

The rearrangement joins TRBV10-3 to TRBJ2-2, with 12 bases aligning to TRBD2. The CDR3 is made up of 17 amino acids. The trim removed 7 bases at V and 4 bases at J, leaving 10 bases unmatched. Germline CDR1 reads ENHRY; CDR2 reads SYGVKD. The CDR3 nucleotides read TGTGCCATCAAACCAAATACGGGACTAGCGGGCACCGGGGAGCTGTTTTTT. Translation: CAIKPNTGLAGTGELFF.

The rearrangement joins TRBV6-1 to TRBJ2-3; the D gene is possibly TRBD2 (6 bases). The CDR3 has 16 amino acids. Germline values: CDR1 MNHNS, CDR2 SASEGT. The ends were cut back, 0 bases at V and 2 bases at J, with 12 bases in the middle. Written as DNA, the CDR3 is TGTGCCAGCAGTGAAGCAGCTAGCGTACCCACAGATACGCAGTATTTT. This encodes CASSEAASVPTDTQYF.

The rearrangement uses TRBV7-2 and TRBJ2-7, with TRBD2 matching over 8 bases. Trimming cost V 1 base and J 2 bases; bases outside gene matches: 4. The germline CDR1 and CDR2 sequences are SGHTA and FQGNSA. The CDR3 loop spans 15 amino acids. Written as DNA, the CDR3 is TGTGCCAGCAGCTTAGTACCGGGAGGGACCTACGAGCAGTACTTC. This translates into CASSLVPGGTYEQYF.

The V gene is TRBV20-1, the J gene TRBJ1-5; D not resolved. The V and J ends lost 1 base and 7 bases respectively, with 23 bases between them. CDR3 length: 17 residues. CDR1 is DFQATT and CDR2 is SNEGSKA in the germline V gene (reference sequence). The CDR3 nucleotides are TGCAGTGCTAGAGGCTCAATCGGGCTAGCGGTTGGACAGCCCCAGCATTTT. It codes for CSARGSIGLAVGQPQHF.

The count of this clonotype is one. The CDR3 spells CASTHSGGELFF. CDR3 bases: TGTGCCAGCACCCACTCCGGCGGGGAGCTGTTTTTT. The chain joins TRBV7-9 to TRBJ2-2; unclear D gene. Trimming stripped 7 bases from V and 7 bases from J, with 10 bases between. Germline values: CDR1 SEHNR, CDR2 FQNEAQ (reference sequence). This CDR3 has 12 residues.

The chain couples TRBV9 to TRBJ1-1; 7 bases map to TRBD1. Trimming at V came to 3 bases and at J to 1 base, leaving 6 bases not matched to a gene. This CDR3 contains 15 residues. From germline, CDR1 is SGDLS and CDR2 YYNGEE. The CDR3 sequence is CASSASTGANTEAFF. The CDR3 nucleotides read TGTGCCAGCAGCGCCAGTACAGGGGCGAACACTGAAGCTTTCTTT. The full variable domain, rest sourced from reference TRBV9 and TRBJ1-1, is DSGVTQTPKHLITATGQRVTLRCSPRSGDLSVYWYQQSLDQGLQFLIQYYNGEERAKGNILERFSAQQFPDLHSELNLSSLELGDSALYFCASSASTGANTEAFFGQGTRLTVV.

The rearrangement uses TRBV4-1 and TRBJ2-5; D might be TRBD1 (6 bases). TRBJ2-7 explains the end of the DNA better; the J call may be wrong. The CDR3 sequence is 13 residues long. Looked up from germline, CDR1 is MGHRA and CDR2 is YSYEKL. The CDR3 DNA reads TGCGCCAGCCGCCGGGACATTCCCTACGAGCAGTACTTC. Translating it yields CASRRDIPYEQYF.

The CDR3 DNA reads TGCGCCAGCAGCCAAGATGACGGGACAGGTGTCTACAATGAGCAGTTCTTC. Protein: CASSQDDGTGVYNEQFF. The V gene is TRBV4-1, the J gene TRBJ2-1; 8 bases are a match to TRBD1. The CDR3 runs to 17 residues. From germline, CDR1 is MGHRA and CDR2 YSYEKL. Germline trimming cut 0 bases from V and 3 bases from J; bases unmatched to any gene: 7.

The chain joins TRBV20-1 to TRBJ1-1, with a tentative D call TRBD1 (5 bases). The germline gives CDR1 DFQATT, CDR2 SNEGSKA (reference sequence). The CDR3 sequence is 14 residues long. Trimming removed 1 base at V and 7 bases at J, with 16 bases between. The CDR3 sequence: CSARAVDPGGEAFF. DNA of the CDR3: TGCAGTGCTAGAGCAGTTGACCCTGGGGGTGAAGCTTTCTTT.

This clonotype has a handful of counts. The rearrangement uses TRBV6-5 and TRBJ2-4; maybe TRBD1 (6 bases). Near its end, the DNA agrees better with TRBJ2-5, so the J call may be wrong. This CDR3 region has 13 residues. Germline V CDR1 and CDR2: MNHEY, SVGAGI. The CDR3 DNA sequence: TGTGCCAGCAGTTCGGGACAAGGAAAGACCCAGTACTTC. It specifies CASSSGQGKTQYF.

This rearrangement joins TRBV27 to TRBJ2-1; 15 bases agree with TRBD2. Per germline, CDR1 MNHEY and CDR2 SMNVEV (reference sequence). Trimming took 2 bases from V and 9 from J; bases not matched to a gene: 8. The CDR3 length is 17 residues. The CDR3 reads CASSLGTSGRLVGEQFF. As DNA, the CDR3 is TGTGCCAGCAGTTTAGGGACTAGCGGGAGGCTCGTGGGTGAGCAGTTCTTC.

The CDR3 nucleotides read TGCAGTGCTTGGGGCCTGGACAAGACAGGGGTTGATGTGGAGACCCAGTACTTC. Its translation: CSAWGLDKTGVDVETQYF. The rearrangement uses TRBV20-1 and TRBJ2-5; 8 bases map to TRBD1. The CDR3 spans 18 residues. J was trimmed by 5 bases and V by 5 bases; bases with no gene match: 22. Per the germline V gene, CDR1 is DFQATT and CDR2 is SNEGSKA (reference sequence).

The gene calls are TRBV5-8 and TRBJ1-1, with unresolved D. The V end was cut by 6 bases, the J end by 3 bases, with 18 bases between. The CDR3 sequence is 15 residues long. Germline V CDR1 and CDR2: SGHTS, YDEGEE. This chain's CDR3 is CASTVGVSGHTEAFF. The DNA of the CDR3 is TGTGCCAGCACCGTTGGGGTATCTGGGCACACTGAAGCTTTCTTT. Full variable domain (missing parts from reference TRBV5-8 and TRBJ1-1): EAGVTQSPTHLIKTRGQQATLRCSPISGHTSVYWYQQALGLGLQFLLWYDEGEERNRGNFPPRFSGRQFPNYSSELNVNALELEDSALYLCASTVGVSGHTEAFFGQGTRLTVV.